These 30 T cell receptor beta chains share one sample of origin, sequenced in a study of Tregs in tolerant kidney transplant recipients. Sequenced by immunoSEQ multiplex PCR; TCRdb stores in-frame clones only, minus some. The table shows about 94,000 clones, with over 85% occurring only once. The input for sequencing was CD4+ T cells from blood, taken before the transplant. These receptors were obtained from a human donor who received a combined kidney and bone marrow transplant.

The chain links TRBV2 to TRBJ1-2; 8 bases are a match to TRBD1. The CDR3 is 14 residues long. With V trimmed by 5 bases and J by 7 bases, 9 bases remained unmatched. Germline CDR1 is SNHLY and CDR2 is FYNNEI. The CDR3 sequence: CASSLGQGATGYTF. For the CDR3, the DNA is TGTGCCAGCAGTCTTGGACAGGGCGCTACTGGCTACACCTTC.

The J gene is TRBJ2-4, the V gene TRBV6-5; 11 bases are a match to TRBD2. With 6 bases clipped from V and 5 bases from J, the junction kept 6 bases outside the gene matches. Germline CDR1 and CDR2: MNHEY and SVGAGI. This CDR3 is built from 15 residues. The CDR3 nucleotides read TGTGCCAGCAGACTCGTAGCGGGAGGGCAAAACATTCAGTACTTC. Protein sequence: CASRLVAGGQNIQYF.

The V gene is TRBV27, the J gene TRBJ2-3, with a weak D call TRBD2 (5 bases). The CDR3 has 13 residues. The germline V and J ends were trimmed by 6 bases and 2 bases, with 9 bases remaining between them. Per the germline V gene, CDR1 is MNHEY and CDR2 is SMNVEV (reference sequence). CDR3 sequence: CASRRDYTDTQYF. CDR3 sequence (DNA): TGTGCCAGCAGACGGGATTACACAGATACGCAGTATTTT.

The V gene is TRBV7-3, the J gene TRBJ2-1, with TRBD2 matching 10 bases. The CDR3 extends over 15 amino acids. V lost 5 bases and J lost 3; bases outside the gene matches: 4. The V gene's germline CDR1 is SGHTA and CDR2 FQGTGA. In nucleotides, the CDR3 is TGTGCCAGCAGCCAATCTAGCGGGGGCTACAATGAGCAGTTCTTC. It translates to CASSQSSGGYNEQFF.

The rearrangement joins TRBV19 to TRBJ1-2; D is undetermined. The germline V gene encodes CDR1 LNHDA and CDR2 SQIVND (reference sequence). V dropped 4 bases and J dropped 2 bases, with 5 bases sitting between them. The CDR3 sequence is 12 residues long. DNA for the CDR3: TGTGCCAGTAGTAGAGTCAACTATGGCTACACCTTC. Its translation: CASSRVNYGYTF.

The CDR3 DNA reads as TGTGCCAGCTCACGGGGGACGCCGGAGGGAGCTTTCTTT. It specifies CASSRGTPEGAFF. The rearrangement uses TRBV18 and TRBJ1-1; a weak D match, TRBD1 (5 bases). This CDR3 has 13 residues. The germline gives CDR1 KGHSH, CDR2 LQKENI. Trimming removed 4 bases at V and 10 bases at J, with 16 bases between.

V is TRBV7-8 and J is TRBJ2-3, with a tentative D call TRBD1 (5 bases). V was clipped by 7 bases and J by 2 bases, with 19 bases between them. Germline V lookup: CDR1 SGHVS, CDR2 FQNEAQ. This CDR3 contains 16 residues. CDR3: CASNLLWGGVTDTQYF. The CDR3 DNA sequence: TGTGCCAGCAACCTCTTATGGGGCGGCGTCACAGATACGCAGTATTTT.

The gene calls are TRBV4-2 and TRBJ2-3; 8 bases fit TRBD2. The CDR3 runs 15 residues. CDR1 LGHNA and CDR2 YNFKEQ come from the germline V gene. Trimming at V came to 0 bases and at J to 3 bases, leaving 2 bases not matched to a gene. CDR3 bases: TGTGCCAGCAGCCAAGACAGACTAGCGACAGATACGCAGTATTTT. As protein: CASSQDRLATDTQYF.

The chain carries TRBV18 and TRBJ2-3; no clear D gene. The CDR3 consists of 16 residues. Germline CDR1 and CDR2: KGHSH and LQKENI. With 2 bases removed from V and 2 bases from J, the gap between germline ends came to 14 bases. The CDR3 region is CASSPMLQAPTDTQYF. DNA for the CDR3: TGTGCCAGCTCACCAATGCTGCAGGCCCCCACAGATACGCAGTATTTT.

The chain combines TRBV25-1 with TRBJ1-2; tentative D call: TRBD1 (5 bases). There are 14 residues in the CDR3. V was pared by 6 bases and J by 14 bases, with 25 bases between. Germline loops: CDR1 MGHDK, CDR2 SYGVNS. CDR3 sequence: CASSDPTPPGLRTF. CDR3 sequence (DNA): TGTGCCAGCAGCGACCCGACTCCTCCGGGACTTAGAACCTTC.

The chain couples TRBV9 to TRBJ1-6; 9 positions agree with TRBD1. Germline values: CDR1 SGDLS, CDR2 YYNGEE. The CDR3 spans 15 residues. With 3 bases clipped from V and 11 bases from J, the junction kept 9 bases outside the gene matches. The DNA of the CDR3 is TGTGCCAGCAGCGCCCGGGGACAGGGAGTTACACCCCTCCACTTT. Its translation: CASSARGQGVTPLHF.

The J gene is TRBJ2-7, the V gene TRBV29-1; 7 nucleotides line up with TRBD1. The germline CDR1 and CDR2 sequences are SQVTM and ANQGSEA. V lost 5 bases to trimming and J lost 3 bases; unmatched junction nucleotides: 7. This CDR3 contains 13 residues. CDR3: CSVSTGNHYEQYF. The CDR3 DNA follows: TGCAGCGTTTCGACAGGGAACCACTACGAGCAGTACTTC.

V and J are TRBV4-3 and TRBJ2-1; TRBD2 aligns across 9 bases. Germline V gene sequence: CDR1 LGHNA, CDR2 YSLEER. This CDR3 spans 16 amino acids. Trimming cost V 0 bases and J 7 bases; bases outside gene matches: 7. In DNA form, the CDR3 reads TGCGCCAGCAGCCAAGATCTGCTAGCGGGAAATAATGAGCAGTTCTTC. Its translation: CASSQDLLAGNNEQFF.

This chain links TRBV19 with TRBJ1-2; D is uncertain. Germline values: CDR1 LNHDA, CDR2 SQIVND (reference sequence). V gave up 0 bases and J gave up 4 bases, with 9 bases separating them. The length of the CDR3 is 14 residues. CDR3 bases: TGTGCCAGTAGTATAGACACAGATTCCTATGGCTACACCTTC. This codes for CASSIDTDSYGYTF.

This clone was detected once. The rearrangement uses TRBV7-2 and TRBJ1-3, with D tentatively TRBD1 (5 bases). Looked up from germline, CDR1 is SGHTA and CDR2 is FQGNSA. V was cut by 6 bases and J by 4 bases, with 10 bases left in between. The CDR3 sequence is 13 residues long. The CDR3, as DNA: TGTGCCAGCAGTGGGCAGGGCGGAAACACCATATATTTT. Encoded protein: CASSGQGGNTIYF.

This chain links TRBV7-2 with TRBJ1-2, with 9 nucleotides matching TRBD1. The CDR3 has 16 residues. V lost 3 bases and J lost 5; bases outside the gene matches: 10. Germline CDR1 SGHTA, CDR2 FQGNSA. DNA of the CDR3: TGTGCCAGCAGCTTTAAAGGGGGGGGACAGGGATATGGCTACACCTTC. Protein sequence: CASSFKGGGQGYGYTF.

The chain recombines TRBV11-3 with TRBJ2-7; 8 bases line up with TRBD2. Per germline, CDR1 SGHNT and CDR2 YENEEA. The CDR3 sequence is 14 residues long. Trimming at V came to 1 base and at J to 5 bases, leaving 4 bases not matched to a gene. CDR3 sequence reads: CASSLAGGPHEQYF. CDR3 sequence (DNA): TGTGCCAGCAGCTTAGCGGGAGGGCCCCACGAGCAGTACTTC.

V and J are TRBV11-3 and TRBJ2-2, with D possibly TRBD1 on 6 matching bases. V lost 4 bases and J 1 base, leaving 7 bases between the germline ends. The CDR3 is 14 amino acids. CDR1 is SGHNT and CDR2 is YENEEA in the germline V gene. The CDR3 here is CASSSGQNTGELFF. The CDR3, as DNA: TGTGCCAGCAGCTCGGGACAGAACACCGGGGAGCTGTTTTTT.

CDR3 sequence: CASSLGVSYSEQYF. CDR3 bases: TGTGCCAGCAGCTTAGGGGTTTCTTACAGCGAGCAGTACTTC. The V call is TRBV11-3, the J call TRBJ2-7; D is ambiguous. Trimming left V 1 base short and J 6 bases short, with 13 bases between. CDR3 size: 14 residues. Per the germline V gene, CDR1 is SGHNT and CDR2 is YENEEA.

The rearrangement joins TRBV5-1 to TRBJ1-4, with no clear D. CDR1 is SGHRS, CDR2 YFSETQ, per germline. With 5 bases removed from V and 0 bases from J, the gap between germline ends came to 11 bases. The CDR3 is 15 residues long. CDR3 residues: CASRQNLATNEKLFF. As DNA, the CDR3 is TGCGCCAGCAGGCAGAACCTTGCAACTAATGAAAAACTGTTTTTT.

This chain links TRBV9 with TRBJ1-1; TRBD1 matches 7 bases. In germline, CDR1 is SGDLS, CDR2 YYNGEE. The CDR3 spans 14 residues. V was pared by 4 bases and J by 2 bases, with 5 bases of the junction left unmatched. The CDR3 region has the DNA TGTGCCAGCAGCCCCCGGACAGGAAACACTGAAGCTTTCTTT. Residues: CASSPRTGNTEAFF. Filled out from reference TRBV9 and TRBJ1-1, the complete variable domain reads DSGVTQTPKHLITATGQRVTLRCSPRSGDLSVYWYQQSLDQGLQFLIQYYNGEERAKGNILERFSAQQFPDLHSELNLSSLELGDSALYFCASSPRTGNTEAFFGQGTRLTVV.

The V call is TRBV4-2, the J call TRBJ2-7, with a weak D call TRBD1 (6 bases). This CDR3 has 14 residues. Looked up from germline, CDR1 is LGHNA and CDR2 is YNFKEQ. Trimming removed 0 bases from V and 1 base from J, with 7 bases in between. CDR3 sequence: CASSQEGHSYEQYF. The CDR3 DNA sequence: TGTGCCAGCAGCCAAGAGGGACATTCCTACGAGCAGTACTTC.

V gene TRBV21-1 combines with J gene TRBJ2-5; TRBD1, as called in the table, went unchecked against the DNA. TRBV21-1 represents a pseudogene. This CDR3 region has 20 residues. The CDR3 spells CASKYTGGEPASPKQETQYF. CDR3 in DNA: TGTGCCAGCAAATACACAGGGGGGGAACCGGCTAGCCCCAAGCAAGAGACCCAGTACTTC.

V usage is TRBV6-1 and J usage is TRBJ2-1; 10 nucleotides align to TRBD2. This CDR3 is built from 15 residues. Germline V gene lookup returns CDR1 MNHNS and CDR2 SASEGT. After removal of 4 bases from V and 1 base from J, the junction contained 1 base not matched to a gene. CDR3 sequence: CASSALAGSYNEQFF. The CDR3 DNA is TGTGCCAGCAGTGCACTAGCGGGATCCTACAATGAGCAGTTCTTC.

This clone was counted a single time. The rearrangement joins TRBV30 to TRBJ2-5; TRBD1 is a possible D gene (5 bases). The CDR3 length is 14 residues. Germline V gene lookup returns CDR1 GTSNPN and CDR2 SVGIG (reference sequence). Trimming removed 2 bases at V and 3 bases at J, with 13 bases between. CDR3 nucleotides: TGTGCCTGGAGTCCTCTGGGGCGAGAAGAGACCCAGTACTTC. Its protein product is CAWSPLGREETQYF.

The gene calls are TRBV18 and TRBJ1-3, with D unresolved. Germline CDR1 reads KGHSH; CDR2 reads LQKENI. V was clipped by 0 bases and J by 0 bases, with 9 bases between them. This CDR3 has 16 residues. The chain's CDR3 is CASSPPNLRSGNTIYF. The CDR3 DNA follows: TGTGCCAGCTCACCACCAAATCTCCGCTCTGGAAACACCATATATTTT.

The chain employs TRBV7-2 and TRBJ2-2; D call uncertain. This CDR3 is built from 12 residues. V was clipped by 5 bases and J by 8 bases, with 9 bases between them. The germline V gene has CDR1 SGHTA and CDR2 FQGNSA. CDR3 sequence: CASSPLSGELFF. DNA of the CDR3: TGTGCCAGCAGCCCACTCTCAGGGGAGCTGTTTTTT.

This clone was seen a few times. This chain links TRBV5-6 with TRBJ1-5; 7 nucleotides match TRBD1. CDR3 length equals 14 residues. Trimming removed 4 bases from V and 2 bases from J; junction bases left unmatched: 3. CDR1 SGHDT and CDR2 YYEEEE come from the germline V gene. The CDR3 is CASSTGTGNQPQHF. In DNA form, the CDR3 reads TGTGCCAGCAGCACTGGGACAGGCAATCAGCCCCAGCATTTT.

The J gene is TRBJ2-1, the V gene TRBV12-2; TRBD2 is the table's D call and was not checked against the DNA. TRBV12-2 is a pseudogene locus. CDR3 length equals 18 residues. This chain's CDR3 is CASRLKPRSGRPDNEQFF. The CDR3 nucleotides are TGTGCAAGTCGCTTAAAACCCCGGAGCGGGAGGCCTGACAATGAGCAGTTCTTC.

The table lists this clone with a count of one. The chain combines TRBV25-1 with TRBJ2-2, with TRBD2 as a possible D gene (5 bases). The CDR3 covers 13 residues. V lost 6 bases, J lost 6 bases, and 11 bases lay in between. Per germline, CDR1 MGHDK and CDR2 SYGVNS. In DNA form, the CDR3 reads TGTGCCAGCAGACAGAGTAGCGCCGGGGAGCTGTTTTTT. Translating gives CASRQSSAGELFF.